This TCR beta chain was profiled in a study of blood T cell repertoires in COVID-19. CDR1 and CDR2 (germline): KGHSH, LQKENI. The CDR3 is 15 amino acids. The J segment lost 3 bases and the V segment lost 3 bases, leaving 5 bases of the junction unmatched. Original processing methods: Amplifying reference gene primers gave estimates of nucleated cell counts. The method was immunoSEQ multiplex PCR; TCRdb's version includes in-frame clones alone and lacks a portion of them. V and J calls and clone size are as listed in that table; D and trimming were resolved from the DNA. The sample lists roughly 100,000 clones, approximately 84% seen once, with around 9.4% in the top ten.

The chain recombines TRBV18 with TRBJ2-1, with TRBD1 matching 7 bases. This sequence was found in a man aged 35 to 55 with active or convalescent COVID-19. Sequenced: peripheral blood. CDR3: CASSPDRVGYNEQFF. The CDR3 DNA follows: TGTGCCAGCTCACCCGACAGGGTAGGCTACAATGAGCAGTTCTTC.